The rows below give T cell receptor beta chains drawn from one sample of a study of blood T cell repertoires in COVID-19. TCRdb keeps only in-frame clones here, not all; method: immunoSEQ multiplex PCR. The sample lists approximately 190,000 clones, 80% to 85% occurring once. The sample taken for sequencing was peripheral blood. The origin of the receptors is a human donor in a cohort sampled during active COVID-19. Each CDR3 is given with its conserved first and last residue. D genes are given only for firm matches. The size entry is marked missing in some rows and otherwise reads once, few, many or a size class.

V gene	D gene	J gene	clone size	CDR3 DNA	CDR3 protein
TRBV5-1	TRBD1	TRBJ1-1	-	TGCGCCAGCAGGCCAGGGGGCGTGGTTGTAAACACTGAAGCTTTCTTT	CASRPGGVVVNTEAFF
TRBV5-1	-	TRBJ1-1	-	TGCGCCAGCAGTTTCCTCGCCAAACAGGCCGGTGGCACTGAAGCTTTCTTT	CASSFLAKQAGGTEAFF
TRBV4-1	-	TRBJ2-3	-	TGCGCCAGCAGCCAAGTCGGGGCAGATACGCAGTATTTT	CASSQVGADTQYF
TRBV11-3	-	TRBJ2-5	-	TGTGCCAGCAGCCGCCGGGGGGCCGGGGAGACCCAGTACTTC	CASSRRGAGETQYF
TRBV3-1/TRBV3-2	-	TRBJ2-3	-	TGTGCCAACGCAAGGGAGATCACAGATACGCAGTATTTT	CANAREITDTQYF
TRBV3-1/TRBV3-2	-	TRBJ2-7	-	TGTGCCAGCAGCCAACGGACAGAGCAGTACTTC	CASSQRTEQYF
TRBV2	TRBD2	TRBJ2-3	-	TGTGTGAGCGGGGGTCTCCAGTCCACAGATACGCAGTATTTT	CVSGGLQSTDTQYF
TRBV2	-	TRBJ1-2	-	TGTGCCAGCAGTGAAGGCCCGGGCTATGGCTACACCTTC	CASSEGPGYGYTF
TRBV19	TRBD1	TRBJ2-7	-	TGTGCCAGTAGTATATGGTTGGTGACAGGGGGCTACTACGAGCAGTACTTC	CASSIWLVTGGYYEQYF
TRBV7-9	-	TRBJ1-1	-	TGTGCCAGCAGCTTAAGGGTCTCGGGGGTCGGGACTGAAGCTTTCTTT	CASSLRVSGVGTEAFF
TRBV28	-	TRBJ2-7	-	TGTGCCAGCAGTTTGTGGGGCGGCGAGCAGTACTTC	CASSLWGGEQYF
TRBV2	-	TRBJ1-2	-	TGTGCCAGCGAAGACAGTTTCTATGGCTACACCTTC	CASEDSFYGYTF
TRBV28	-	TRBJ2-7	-	TGTGCCTCACGGACCACGGGGTTCGAGCAGTACTTC	CASRTTGFEQYF
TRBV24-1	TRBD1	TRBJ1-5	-	TGTGCCACGGGACCCGGGACAGGGGGCAATCAGCCCCAGCATTTT	CATGPGTGGNQPQHF
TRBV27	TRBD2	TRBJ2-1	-	TGTGCCAGCAGCTGGGGGGGGAGTTTGGGGACTAGCTATGGTGATGAGCAGTTCTTC	CASSWGGSLGTSYGDEQFF
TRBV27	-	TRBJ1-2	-	TGTGCCAGCAGTGCCTCCAGGGTGGGAGGCTACACCTTC	CASSASRVGGYTF
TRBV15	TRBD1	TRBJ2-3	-	TGTGCCACCAGCAGAACCGGGACAGGGGGTGTTAATACGCAGTATTTT	CATSRTGTGGVNTQYF
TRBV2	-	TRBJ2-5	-	TGTGCCAGCAGTGGATTCAGACAAGAGACCCAGTACTTC	CASSGFRQETQYF
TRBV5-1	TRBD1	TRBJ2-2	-	TGCGCCAGCACTAGGGACAGTAACACCGGGGAGCTGTTTTTT	CASTRDSNTGELFF
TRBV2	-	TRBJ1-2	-	TGTGCCAGCAGTGAAGCGCTTGGGCAGGGTCTACACCATGGCTACACCTTC	CASSEALGQGLHHGYTF
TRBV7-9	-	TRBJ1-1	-	TGTGCCAGCATCCGACCGGGGGATACTGAAGCTTTCTTT	CASIRPGDTEAFF
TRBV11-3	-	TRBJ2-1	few	TGTGCCAGCAGCCTAGGGGGAGGGACCTACAATGAGCAGTTCTTC	CASSLGGGTYNEQFF
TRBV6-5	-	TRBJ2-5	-	TGTGCCAGCAGTTACTCGAGACGGTCTAGTGGTGGGACCCAGTACTTC	CASSYSRRSSGGTQYF
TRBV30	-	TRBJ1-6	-	TGTGCCGCGCGGGGCGACTATAATTCACCCCTCCACTTT	CAARGDYNSPLHF
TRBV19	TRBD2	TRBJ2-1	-	TGTGCCAGTAGTATATATGCACTAGCGAATGAGCAGTTCTTC	CASSIYALANEQFF
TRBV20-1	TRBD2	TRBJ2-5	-	TGCAGTGCTAGTCCTTTGGCTAGCGGGAGGGCCTCACAAGAGACCCAGTACTTC	CSASPLASGRASQETQYF
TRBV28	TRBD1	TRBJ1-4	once	TGTGCCAGCGGTGCCGGGACAGGGGGCGAAAAACTGTTTTTT	CASGAGTGGEKLFF
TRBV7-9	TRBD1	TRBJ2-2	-	TGTGCCAGCAGCCGACAGGGGTTTATCTCGGGCACCGGGGAGCTGTTTTTT	CASSRQGFISGTGELFF
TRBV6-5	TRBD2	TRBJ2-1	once	TGTGCCAGCAGGACTAGCGGGGGGTCGTACAATGAGCAGTTCTTC	CASRTSGGSYNEQFF
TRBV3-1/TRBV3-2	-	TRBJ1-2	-	TGTGCCAGCAGCCCCCAGGGGTGGGGCTACACCTTC	CASSPQGWGYTF
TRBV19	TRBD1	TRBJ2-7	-	TGTGCCAGTAGTATCCAGGGGGCCGGCGAGCAGTACTTC	CASSIQGAGEQYF
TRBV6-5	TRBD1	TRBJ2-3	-	TGTGCCAGCAGTCTAGGGGGCGCGACAGATACGCAGTATTTT	CASSLGGATDTQYF
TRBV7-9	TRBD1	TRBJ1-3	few	TGTGCCAGTTCCACGGGACAGGGGGCAGGAACTGGAAACACCATATATTTT	CASSTGQGAGTGNTIYF
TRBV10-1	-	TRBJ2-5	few	TGCGCCAGCAGTGAGTCATCCCGCCCGGGGACCCAGTACTTC	CASSESSRPGTQYF
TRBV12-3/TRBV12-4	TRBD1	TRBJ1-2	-	TGTGCCAGCGTCAGGGGGCAGGGCGGTGGCTACACCTTC	CASVRGQGGGYTF
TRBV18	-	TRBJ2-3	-	TGTGCCAGCTCACCACGGTCAGGGGGCACAGATACGCAGTATTTT	CASSPRSGGTDTQYF
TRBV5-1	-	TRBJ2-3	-	TGCGCCAGCAGAAAGAGTACTAGCACAGATACGCAGTATTTT	CASRKSTSTDTQYF
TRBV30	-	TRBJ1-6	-	TGTGCCTGGAGTGGTGACAGAATTAATTCACCCCTCCACTTT	CAWSGDRINSPLHF
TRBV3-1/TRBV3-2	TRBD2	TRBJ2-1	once	TGTGCCAGCAGCCAAGAGGCGGGAGGTTTGAGCTCCTACAATGAGCAGTTCTTC	CASSQEAGGLSSYNEQFF
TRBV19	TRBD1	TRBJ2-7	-	TGTGCCAGTAGTAAGGACAGGGGGTCGGTAGGGATCTACGAGCAGTACTTC	CASSKDRGSVGIYEQYF
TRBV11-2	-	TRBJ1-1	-	TGTGCCAGCAGCTCCTCGGTCGGGTGGAACACTGAAGCTTTCTTT	CASSSSVGWNTEAFF
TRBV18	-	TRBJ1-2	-	TGTGCCAGCTCAGCCGACTCGGCGTTTGGCTACACCTTC	CASSADSAFGYTF
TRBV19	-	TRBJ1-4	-	TGTGCCAGTAGCCCCGTAGGGGTTGTGGGTGAAAAACTGTTTTTT	CASSPVGVVGEKLFF
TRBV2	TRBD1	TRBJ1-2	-	TGTGCCAGCAGCCCCACTACCGGGACAGGGGGCGGCTACACCTTC	CASSPTTGTGGGYTF
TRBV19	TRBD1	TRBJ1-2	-	TGTGCCAGCGGACAGGGACTAACTAACTATGGCTACACCTTC	CASGQGLTNYGYTF
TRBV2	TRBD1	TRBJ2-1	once	TGTGCCAGCAGTGATTATGACAGGGGCTACAATGAGCAGTTCTTC	CASSDYDRGYNEQFF
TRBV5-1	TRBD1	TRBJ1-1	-	TGCGCCAGCAGCCCCCAGGGGGCCAACACTGAAGCTTTCTTT	CASSPQGANTEAFF
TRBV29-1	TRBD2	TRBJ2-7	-	TGCAGCGTTTCTTCTAGCGGGAGTTTGTGGGAGCAGTACTTC	CSVSSSGSLWEQYF
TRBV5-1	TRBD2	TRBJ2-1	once	TGCGCCAGCAAAACCCCGCGAGCTAGCGGGAGGATTGATGAGCAGTTCTTC	CASKTPRASGRIDEQFF
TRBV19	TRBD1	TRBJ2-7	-	TGTGCCAGTAGTATCAGGACAGGGAGTATAGGAAACGAGCAGTACTTC	CASSIRTGSIGNEQYF
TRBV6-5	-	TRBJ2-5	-	TGTGCCAGCACTCTCCAATTTGGGGACACAGAGACCCAGTACTTC	CASTLQFGDTETQYF
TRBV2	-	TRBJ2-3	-	TGTGCCAGCACTAAGGGGTTGGCAGATACGCAGTATTTT	CASTKGLADTQYF
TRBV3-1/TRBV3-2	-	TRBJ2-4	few	TGTGCCAGCAGCCAATGGTTGCTCCAGGGGTCCCAAAACATTCAGTACTTC	CASSQWLLQGSQNIQYF
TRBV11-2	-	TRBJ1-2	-	TGTGCCAGCGCGAGAGGGGGATATGGCTACACCTTC	CASARGGYGYTF
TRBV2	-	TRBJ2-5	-	TGTGCCAGCAGTGAAGCGCTCCGGTACCAAGAGACCCAGTACTTC	CASSEALRYQETQYF
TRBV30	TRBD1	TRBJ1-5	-	TGTGCCTGGGGACGGACAGGGGGCTATCAGCCCCAGCATTTT	CAWGRTGGYQPQHF
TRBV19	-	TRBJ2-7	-	TGTGCCAGTAGTAAACCAGGGGGGCATTACGAGCAGTACTTC	CASSKPGGHYEQYF
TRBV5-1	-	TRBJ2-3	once	TGCGCCAGCAGGAACAGGGACCCCCGCACAGATACGCAGTATTTT	CASRNRDPRTDTQYF
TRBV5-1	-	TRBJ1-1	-	TGCGCCAGCAGCTTGGTTACGGACTTGAACACTGAAGCTTTCTTT	CASSLVTDLNTEAFF
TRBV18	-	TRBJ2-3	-	TGTGCCAGCTCACCTACCGGGGCCTTCGGGGGTCCAGATACGCAGTATTTT	CASSPTGAFGGPDTQYF